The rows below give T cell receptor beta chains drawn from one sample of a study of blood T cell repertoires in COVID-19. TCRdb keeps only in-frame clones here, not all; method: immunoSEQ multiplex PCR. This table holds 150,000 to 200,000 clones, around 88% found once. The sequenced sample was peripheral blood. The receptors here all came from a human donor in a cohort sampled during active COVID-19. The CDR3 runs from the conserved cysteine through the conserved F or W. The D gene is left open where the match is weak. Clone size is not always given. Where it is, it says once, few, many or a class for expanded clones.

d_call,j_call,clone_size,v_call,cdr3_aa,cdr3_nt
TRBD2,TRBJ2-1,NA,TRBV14,CASSTSRTSGSSYNEQFF,TGTGCCAGCAGTACCTCACGGACTAGCGGGAGCTCCTACAATGAGCAGTTCTTC
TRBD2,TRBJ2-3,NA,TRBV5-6,CASSIGRAIGDTQYF,TGTGCCAGCAGCATTGGGAGGGCCATAGGAGATACGCAGTATTTT
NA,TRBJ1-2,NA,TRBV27,CASSRTGLFYGYTF,TGTGCCAGCAGCCGAACAGGACTATTCTATGGCTACACCTTC
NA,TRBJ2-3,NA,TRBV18,CASSPPVGGTDTQYF,TGTGCCAGCTCACCACCTGTAGGGGGCACAGATACGCAGTATTTT
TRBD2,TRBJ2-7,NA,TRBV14,CASSQRIAGGYEQYF,TGTGCCAGCAGCCAAAGAATAGCGGGAGGGTACGAGCAGTACTTC
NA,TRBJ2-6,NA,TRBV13,CASSSVSGANVLTF,TGTGCCAGCAGTTCTGTCTCTGGGGCCAACGTCCTGACTTTC
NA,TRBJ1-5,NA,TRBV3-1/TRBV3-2,CASAGDSNQPQHF,TGTGCCAGCGCAGGGGATAGCAATCAGCCCCAGCATTTT
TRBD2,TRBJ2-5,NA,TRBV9,CASSDSGGARETQYF,TGTGCCAGCAGCGACAGCGGGGGGGCCCGAGAGACCCAGTACTTC
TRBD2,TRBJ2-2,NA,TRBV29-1,CSVGLRGGLGELFF,TGCAGCGTTGGCTTGCGGGGGGGCCTCGGGGAGCTGTTTTTT
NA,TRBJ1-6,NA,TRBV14,CASSQPPLPLHF,TGTGCCAGCAGCCAACCCCCATTGCCCCTCCACTTT
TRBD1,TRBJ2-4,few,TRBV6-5,CASTQGAGNIQYF,TGTGCCAGCACCCAGGGGGCTGGGAACATTCAGTACTTC
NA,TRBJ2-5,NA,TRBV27,CASKDSQETQYF,TGTGCCAGCAAGGACAGCCAAGAGACCCAGTACTTC
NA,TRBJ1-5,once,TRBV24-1,CATSDQFNQPQHF,TGTGCCACCAGTGACCAATTTAATCAGCCCCAGCATTTT
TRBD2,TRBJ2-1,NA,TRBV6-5,CASSYSGGGEQFF,TGTGCCAGCAGTTACTCGGGCGGGGGTGAGCAGTTCTTC
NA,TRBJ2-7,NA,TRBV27,CASSLIGGSDPTYEQYF,TGTGCCAGCAGTTTAATAGGAGGGTCTGATCCTACCTACGAGCAGTACTTC
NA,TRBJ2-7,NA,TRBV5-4,CASSSRGDEQYF,TGTGCCAGCAGCTCCAGGGGCGACGAGCAGTACTTC
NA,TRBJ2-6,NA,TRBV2,CASSHRGTGANVLTF,TGTGCCAGCAGCCACAGAGGGACTGGGGCCAACGTCCTGACTTTC
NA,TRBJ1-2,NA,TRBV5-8,CASILSGPYNYGYTF,TGTGCCAGCATTCTATCTGGGCCCTATAACTATGGCTACACCTTC
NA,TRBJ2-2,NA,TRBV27,CASSFSGSANTGELFF,TGTGCCAGCAGTTTCAGCGGGTCCGCGAACACCGGGGAGCTGTTTTTT
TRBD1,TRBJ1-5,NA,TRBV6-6,CASSAAGTVQPQHF,TGTGCCAGCAGTGCAGCCGGGACAGTCCAGCCCCAGCATTTT
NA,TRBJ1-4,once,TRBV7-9,CASSSGAGREKLFF,TGTGCCAGCAGCTCTGGGGCAGGGAGGGAAAAACTGTTTTTT
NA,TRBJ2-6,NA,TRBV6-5,CASRAGANVLTF,TGTGCCAGCAGGGCCGGGGCCAACGTCCTGACTTTC
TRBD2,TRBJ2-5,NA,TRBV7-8,CASSLPSGGETQYF,TGTGCCAGCAGCTTACCAAGCGGGGGAGAGACCCAGTACTTC
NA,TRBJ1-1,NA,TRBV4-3,CASSQGRRTEAFF,TGCGCCAGCAGCCAAGGCCGGAGGACTGAAGCTTTCTTT
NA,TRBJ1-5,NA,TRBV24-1,CATTTGRGRNIVGSNQPQHF,TGTGCCACCACCACCGGGCGGGGTCGGAATATAGTCGGGAGCAATCAGCCCCAGCATTTT
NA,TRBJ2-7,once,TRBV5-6,CASSLVRGEQYF,TGTGCCAGCAGTCTTGTGAGGGGGGAGCAGTACTTC
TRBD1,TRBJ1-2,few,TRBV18,CASSPDRDGYTF,TGTGCCAGCTCACCAGACAGGGATGGCTACACCTTC
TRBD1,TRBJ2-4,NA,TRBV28,CASSSPLGQAAKNIQYF,TGTGCCAGCAGTTCCCCCTTGGGACAGGCAGCCAAAAACATTCAGTACTTC
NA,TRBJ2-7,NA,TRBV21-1,CASSKGGIRGQGFDEQYF,TGTGCCAGCAGCAAAGGGGGGATTCGGGGACAGGGATTCGACGAGCAGTACTTC
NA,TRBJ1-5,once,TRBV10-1,CASSAGRNQPQHF,TGCGCCAGCAGTGCTGGGCGCAATCAGCCCCAGCATTTT
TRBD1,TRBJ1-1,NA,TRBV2,CASSVQGARAFF,TGTGCCAGCAGTGTACAGGGGGCGCGGGCTTTCTTT
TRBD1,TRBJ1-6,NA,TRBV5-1,CASSPPGQSNSPLHF,TGCGCCAGCAGCCCTCCGGGACAGAGTAATTCACCCCTCCACTTT
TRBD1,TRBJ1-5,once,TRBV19,CASSPYPQTGLNQPQHF,TGTGCCAGTAGCCCCTACCCCCAGACAGGGCTCAATCAGCCCCAGCATTTT
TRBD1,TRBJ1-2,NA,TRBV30,CAWSLGSDRSSGYTF,TGTGCCTGGAGTTTAGGTTCGGACAGGAGTTCTGGCTACACCTTC
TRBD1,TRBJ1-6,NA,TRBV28,CASSGRQGLGSPLHF,TGTGCCAGCAGTGGCAGACAGGGATTAGGATCACCCCTCCACTTT
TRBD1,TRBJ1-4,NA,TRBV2,CASIRRGSINEKLFF,TGTGCCAGCATACGCAGGGGGTCTATAAATGAAAAACTGTTTTTT
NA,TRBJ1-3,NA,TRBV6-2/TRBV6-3,CASSSSEGSGNTIYF,TGTGCCAGCAGCTCCTCGGAGGGATCGGGAAACACCATATATTTT
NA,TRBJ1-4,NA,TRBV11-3,CASSLHATNEKLFF,TGTGCCAGCAGCTTACATGCAACTAATGAAAAACTGTTTTTT
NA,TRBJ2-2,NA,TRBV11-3,CASSTSPGWGQSTGELFF,TGTGCCAGCAGCACTAGTCCGGGCTGGGGACAATCAACCGGGGAGCTGTTTTTT
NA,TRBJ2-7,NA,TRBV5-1,CASSLDRVSYEQYF,TGCGCCAGCAGCTTAGACAGAGTCTCCTACGAGCAGTACTTC
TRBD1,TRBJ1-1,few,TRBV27,CASSTDRLDLGFF,TGTGCCAGCAGTACGGACAGGCTGGATCTCGGTTTCTTT
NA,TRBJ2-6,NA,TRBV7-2,CASSPQGGAGANVLTF,TGTGCCAGCAGCCCCCAGGGGGGCGCTGGGGCCAACGTCCTGACTTTC